The 25 T cell receptor beta chains listed next were all sequenced from one sample in a study of shared clonotypes between healthy human individuals. The table came from immunoSEQ multiplex PCR; TCRdb's copy has only in-frame clones and leaves some out. The data hold about 800,000 clones, with roughly 96% observed a single time. Selected positively for CCR7 and CD45RO-negative, naive CD8 cells excluded terminally differentiated effector memory CD45RA+ cells. The sequencing input was naive CD8+ T cells sorted from blood. All receptors derive from a man aged 30 to 39 in good health.

The J gene is TRBJ2-7, the V gene TRBV14; 8 bases agree with TRBD2. Germline V gives CDR1 SGHDN, CDR2 FVKESK. This CDR3 is built from 15 residues. Trimming removed 4 bases from V and 7 bases from J; junction bases left unmatched: 12. The CDR3, as DNA: TGTGCCAGCAGCCCCGCACGGGGGGGAGTGGCTGAGCAGTACTTC. Amino acid sequence: CASSPARGGVAEQYF.

DNA for the CDR3: TGTGCCAGCAGTTGGTGGGCTTCCGACACCGGGGAGCTGTTTTTT. Translating it yields CASSWWASDTGELFF. The chain recombines TRBV5-5 with TRBJ2-2; D gene uncertain. Trimming shortened V by 5 bases and J by 3 bases, and 14 bases separated the two germline ends. There are 15 residues in the CDR3. Looked up from germline, CDR1 is SGHKS and CDR2 is YYEKEE (reference sequence).

The V call is TRBV29-1, the J call TRBJ2-6; 8 positions agree with TRBD1. V lost 3 bases to trimming and J lost 5 bases; unmatched junction nucleotides: 6. CDR1 and CDR2 from the germline V gene are SQVTM and ANQGSEA. This CDR3 has 15 residues. This CDR3 is CSVEGQGAWANVLTF. Here the CDR3 DNA reads TGCAGCGTTGAGGGGCAGGGGGCCTGGGCCAACGTCCTGACTTTC.

The chain joins TRBV10-1 to TRBJ2-3, with TRBD2 matching over 10 bases. This CDR3 is built from 15 residues. CDR1 WNHNN and CDR2 SYGVQD come from the germline V gene (reference sequence). V lost 4 bases to trimming and J lost 1 base; unmatched junction nucleotides: 2. The CDR3 protein is CASSALAGGTDTQYF. The CDR3, as DNA: TGCGCCAGCAGTGCCCTAGCGGGAGGCACAGATACGCAGTATTTT.

The V gene is TRBV15, the J gene TRBJ2-3; D gene uncertain. The CDR3 covers 14 residues. CDR1 and CDR2 (germline): LNHNV, YYDKDF (reference sequence). V was clipped by 1 base and J by 0 bases, with 5 bases between them. CDR3 protein: CATSRVASTDTQYF. DNA for the CDR3: TGTGCCACCAGCAGAGTGGCCAGCACAGATACGCAGTATTTT.

This chain links TRBV5-1 with TRBJ2-7; no clear D. V was shortened by 2 bases and J by 3 bases, with 15 bases between the two germline ends. Germline assignment: CDR1 SGHRS and CDR2 YFSETQ. The CDR3 covers 15 residues. The CDR3 coding sequence is TGCGCCAGCAGCTTTAGGATGGGGTCCGTCTACGAGCAGTACTTC. It specifies CASSFRMGSVYEQYF. The variable domain in full, completed from reference TRBV5-1 and TRBJ2-7, reads KAGVTQTPRYLIKTRGQQVTLSCSPISGHRSVSWYQQTPGQGLQFLFEYFSETQRNKGNFPGRFSGRQFSNSRSEMNVSTLELGDSALYLCASSFRMGSVYEQYFGPGTRLTVT.

The gene calls are TRBV30 and TRBJ1-5, with D hard to call. The CDR3 has 16 amino acids. The V end lost 3 bases, the J end lost 5 bases, and 20 bases lay between the germline ends. Looked up from germline, CDR1 is GTSNPN and CDR2 is SVGIG (reference sequence). CDR3 nucleotide sequence: TGTGCCTGGAGGTTTTGGGGTCCACCCGTGGATCAGCCCCAGCATTTT. Protein: CAWRFWGPPVDQPQHF.

The V gene is TRBV10-2, the J gene TRBJ1-1; D uncertain. Germline CDR1 is WSHSY and CDR2 is SAAADI. V was trimmed by 2 bases and J by 11 bases, leaving 12 bases between them. The CDR3 is 12 residues long. CDR3 bases: TGCGCCAGCAGTGAGGAACCCCCAGGCGCTTTCTTT. Translated, it gives CASSEEPPGAFF.

CDR3 nucleotides: TGTGCCAGCAGCTTAGGGCTAGCGGGAGCAGAATCAGATGAGCAGTTCTTC. Encoded protein: CASSLGLAGAESDEQFF. The chain links TRBV7-9 to TRBJ2-1; TRBD2 agrees at 10 bases. Unmatched junction bases numbered 11, after V lost 1 base and J lost 8 bases. In germline, CDR1 is SEHNR, CDR2 FQNEAQ (reference sequence). The CDR3 is 17 residues long.

This clone was detected only once. The chain has TRBV7-9 and TRBJ1-3; no clear D. Germline values: CDR1 SEHNR, CDR2 FQNEAQ (reference sequence). The CDR3 extends over 16 amino acids. V lost 1 base, J lost 3 bases, and 13 bases lay in between. The CDR3 DNA reads TGTGCCAGCAGCTTAGTTCTGGGCGGGAATGGAAACACCATATATTTT. Encoded protein: CASSLVLGGNGNTIYF.

The CDR3 region is CASKKGPARLDEQYF. CDR3 DNA sequence: TGTGCCAGCAAAAAGGGGCCCGCCCGGTTGGACGAGCAGTACTTC. The V and J genes are TRBV11-2 and TRBJ2-7; D is possibly TRBD1 (5 bases). Germline CDR1 and CDR2: SGHAT and FQNNGV. With 7 bases removed from V and 5 bases from J, the gap between germline ends came to 21 bases. This CDR3 region has 15 residues.

The chain couples TRBV9 to TRBJ2-2; tentative D call: TRBD2 (6 bases). Germline-derived CDR1 and CDR2 are SGDLS and YYNGEE. V was shortened by 0 bases and J by 5 bases, with 29 bases between the two germline ends. The CDR3 has 21 amino acids. Written as DNA, the CDR3 is TGTGCCAGCAGCGTAGATGGTTTCTTTAGTAGCGGTCCCCGTGGGACCGGGGAGCTGTTTTTT. Protein product: CASSVDGFFSSGPRGTGELFF.

V is TRBV29-1 and J is TRBJ2-1; 10 bases are a match to TRBD2. The germline V gene has CDR1 SQVTM and CDR2 ANQGSEA. CDR3 length: 14 amino acids. Germline trimming cut 4 bases from V and 9 bases from J; bases unmatched to any gene: 9. In DNA form, the CDR3 reads TGCAGCGTTGGAGGTCTAGCGGGAGTTGGTGAGCAGTTCTTC. Translation gives CSVGGLAGVGEQFF.

The chain is built from TRBV6-4 and TRBJ2-3; D is ambiguous. CDR3 size: 14 residues. CDR1 MRHNA and CDR2 SNTAGT come from the germline V gene. Between the trimmed V and J ends, which lost 5 bases and 5 bases, there was a span of 14 bases. Here the CDR3 DNA reads TGTGCCAGCAGTCAATCACGCTTGGGAGATACGCAGTATTTT. Protein product: CASSQSRLGDTQYF.

V usage is TRBV10-1 and J usage is TRBJ2-3; D might be TRBD1 (6 bases). The CDR3 has 13 residues. Germline values: CDR1 WNHNN, CDR2 SYGVQD (reference sequence). Trimming pared 6 bases from V and 3 bases from J, leaving 10 bases between. CDR3 sequence: CASRDSRTDTQYF. The CDR3 coding sequence is TGCGCCAGCAGGGACAGTCGGACAGATACGCAGTATTTT.

V gene TRBV27 combines with J gene TRBJ1-2, with 9 bases aligning to TRBD1. The V segment lost 5 bases and the J segment 5 bases; nucleotides outside the gene matches: 9. This CDR3 comprises 15 residues. Germline-derived CDR1 and CDR2 are MNHEY and SMNVEV (reference sequence). CDR3 protein: CASSQLLGTGYGYTF. The CDR3 DNA reads TGTGCCAGCAGTCAGCTGCTGGGGACAGGGTATGGCTACACCTTC.

V usage is TRBV7-9 and J usage is TRBJ2-7, with D hard to call. CDR3 length equals 15 residues. Trimming stripped 5 bases from V and 3 bases from J, with 17 bases between. Per germline, CDR1 SEHNR and CDR2 FQNEAQ (reference sequence). The CDR3 sequence is CASSHSSYRIYEQYF. For the CDR3, the DNA is TGTGCCAGCAGCCACTCGTCGTACAGAATCTACGAGCAGTACTTC. The variable domain in full, with the rest retrieved from reference TRBV7-9 and TRBJ2-7, is DTGVSQNPRHKITKRGQNVTFRCDPISEHNRLYWYRQTLGQGPEFLTYFQNEAQLEKSRLLSDRFSAERPKGSFSTLEIQRTEQGDSAMYLCASSHSSYRIYEQYFGPGTRLTVT.

V and J are TRBV5-1 and TRBJ2-3; D not certain. V gave up 2 bases and J gave up 2 bases, with 12 bases separating them. This CDR3 has 15 residues. CDR1 and CDR2 (germline): SGHRS, YFSETQ. The CDR3 nucleotides read TGCGCCAGCAGCTTCACTAACGGGTACACAGATACGCAGTATTTT. It is translated as CASSFTNGYTDTQYF.

This chain connects TRBV28 to TRBJ1-2, with 7 bases aligning to TRBD1. Looked up from germline, CDR1 is MDHEN and CDR2 is SYDVKM. Unmatched junction bases numbered 10, after V lost 5 bases and J lost 4 bases. CDR3 length: 15 amino acids. CDR3 bases: TGTGCCAGCAGTCCCCAGGGGGAACGCAGCTATGGCTACACCTTC. Amino acid sequence: CASSPQGERSYGYTF.

V gene TRBV7-3 combines with J gene TRBJ2-1; 15 nucleotides align to TRBD2. This CDR3 is built from 16 residues. The V and J ends lost 2 bases and 7 bases, in that order; junction bases with no gene match: 3. The germline V gene has CDR1 SGHTA and CDR2 FQGTGA. DNA for the CDR3: TGTGCCAGCAGCTTAGGGACTAGCGGGAGGACAAATGAGCAGTTCTTC. The encoded protein is CASSLGTSGRTNEQFF.

About this clone: This specimen includes other DNA sequences encoding the same CDR3. This sequence joins TRBV29-1 and TRBJ2-1, with a possible D match to TRBD2 (6 bases). Germline V gene sequence: CDR1 SQVTM, CDR2 ANQGSEA. V shed 4 bases and J shed 0 bases, with 7 bases lying between them. The CDR3 has 13 residues. The CDR3 DNA reads as TGCAGCGTTGTCGGGAGCTCCTACAATGAGCAGTTCTTC. This sequence encodes CSVVGSSYNEQFF.

The V call is TRBV5-1, the J call TRBJ2-2, with D perhaps TRBD2 (5 bases). V lost 4 bases and J 0 bases, leaving 19 bases between the germline ends. The CDR3 is 18 residues long. Germline CDR1 and CDR2: SGHRS and YFSETQ. In DNA form, the CDR3 reads TGCGCCAGCAGCCAAGCGGTGTCTGCGGCCCCGAACACCGGGGAGCTGTTTTTT. Its protein product is CASSQAVSAAPNTGELFF.

This chain links TRBV28 with TRBJ1-1; D uncertain. V gave up 3 bases and J gave up 6 bases, with 5 bases separating them. Germline V CDR1 and CDR2: MDHEN, SYDVKM. This CDR3 comprises 11 residues. The CDR3 DNA sequence: TGTGCCAGCAGTTTCTGGCCTGAAGCTTTCTTT. Translation: CASSFWPEAFF.

This clone was counted only a few times. Other DNA sequences in the same sample also yield this CDR3. The rearrangement uses TRBV2 and TRBJ2-1; D is possibly TRBD2 (5 bases). The CDR3 is 12 residues long. CDR1 and CDR2 from the germline V gene are SNHLY and FYNNEI. Deletions cut 8 bases from V and 0 bases from J, with 5 bases between. The CDR3 spells CASRGSYNEQFF. DNA for the CDR3: TGTGCCAGCCGGGGCTCCTACAATGAGCAGTTCTTC.

The V gene is TRBV10-2, the J gene TRBJ2-5; no definite D call. Trimming pared 8 bases from V and 5 bases from J, leaving 6 bases between. The germline V gene encodes CDR1 WSHSY and CDR2 SAAADI. This CDR3 spans 10 amino acids. This CDR3 reads CASEGETQYF. In nucleotides, the CDR3 is TGCGCCAGCGAAGGGGAGACCCAGTACTTC.